Reported below is one T cell receptor (beta chain). The gene symbols are mouse symbols. Read coverage stops 4 residues before the CDR3 terminus; the germline J gene supplies the remainder. The CDR3 consists of 16 residues. Unmatched junction bases numbered 7, after V lost 3 bases and J lost 0 bases. Germline V gene lookup returns CDR1 NSHNY and CDR2 SYGAGN. The record originates from a study of CD8+ T cells in alopecia areata. The sorting of pooled cutaneous lymph node cells relied on CD4, CD8alpha, NKG2D, NKG2ACE and other markers. Extraction of RNA preceded its reverse transcription into cDNA, which served as the sequencing template. Repertoires were generated with immunoSEQ multiplex PCR, while TCRdb's copy carries only in-frame clones and drops some. The sample presents about 270,000 clones, none singletons.

The source is a C3H/HeJ mouse with alopecia areata. The MHC haplotype of this mouse line is H2-k. The sample consisted of CD4+ T cells sorted from a lymph node. The chain joins TRBV13-1 to TRBJ2-5; 7 nucleotides line up with TRBD1. The CDR3 sequence is CASSATGRENQDTQYF. The part of the CDR3 DNA that was read is TGTGCCAGCAGTGCGACAGGGAGAGAGAACCAAGAC.